This T cell receptor (beta chain) originates from a study of T cell responses to AZD1222 COVID-19 vaccine. As for this clone: The antigen remains undetermined.

The CDR3 consists of 17 residues. The germline V gene has CDR1 KGHSH and CDR2 LQKENI. The V segment lost 3 bases and the J segment 5 bases; nucleotides outside the gene matches: 10. Study results and caveats: Repertoires were obtained solely post-peak T cell response.

Libraries were prepared by immunoSEQ multiplex PCR; TCRdb keeps only in-frame clonotypes and omits some of them. The sample includes tens of thousands of clones, more than 75% of them seen just once. This sample comprised peripheral blood, obtained on day 0 of AZD1222 vaccination. The receptor was isolated from an adult in good health. The chain employs TRBV18 and TRBJ1-6, with 7 bases matching TRBD1. This CDR3 reads CASSPYRTGGNNSPLHF. CDR3 in DNA: TGTGCCAGCTCACCCTATAGGACAGGCGGGAATAATTCACCCCTCCACTTT.